The rows below give T cell receptor beta chains drawn from one sample of a study of shared clonotypes between healthy human individuals. Assay used: immunoSEQ multiplex PCR; TCRdb lists only in-frame clones, some missing. The sample carries roughly 2.1 million clones, about 93% recorded once. The sample consisted of naive CD8+ T cells from PBMCs. These receptors originate from a young man in good health. Some clones in this sample may be carry-over from other donors' samples. Each CDR3 is given with its conserved first and last residue. Each record gives: V gene, CDR3 length, clone size, D gene, J gene, CDR3 protein, CDR3 DNA. D genes are given only for firm matches. Clone size is not always given. Where it is, it says once, few, many or a class for expanded clones.

v_gene: TRBV7-9
len: 15
abundance: NA
d_gene: TRBD1
j_gene: TRBJ1-2
CDR3aa: CASSNDRGQQDGYTF
CDR3nt: TGTGCCAGCAGCAATGACAGGGGTCAGCAGGATGGCTACACCTTC

v_gene: TRBV19
len: 16
abundance: NA
d_gene: TRBD1
j_gene: TRBJ1-1
CDR3aa: CASRRGQGLEDTEAFF
CDR3nt: TGTGCCAGTAGGAGAGGACAGGGGTTGGAGGACACTGAAGCTTTCTTT

v_gene: TRBV18
len: 15
abundance: once
d_gene: TRBD2
j_gene: TRBJ2-7
CDR3aa: CASSPLEGLLYEQYF
CDR3nt: TGTGCCAGCTCACCACTAGAGGGACTACTCTACGAGCAGTACTTC

v_gene: TRBV5-6
len: 17
abundance: NA
d_gene: TRBD2
j_gene: TRBJ2-3
CDR3aa: CASSLEPLAGPTDTQYF
CDR3nt: TGTGCCAGCAGCCTGGAGCCTTTAGCGGGCCCTACAGATACGCAGTATTTT

v_gene: TRBV5-8
len: 15
abundance: NA
d_gene: TRBD1
j_gene: TRBJ1-5
CDR3aa: CASSYGTDSNQPQHF
CDR3nt: TGTGCCAGCAGCTACGGGACAGATAGCAATCAGCCCCAGCATTTT

v_gene: TRBV11-2
len: 12
abundance: NA
d_gene: NA
j_gene: TRBJ2-3
CDR3aa: CASRRGGDTQYF
CDR3nt: TGTGCCAGCAGAAGGGGCGGTGATACGCAGTATTTT

v_gene: TRBV7-9
len: 12
abundance: NA
d_gene: NA
j_gene: TRBJ2-1
CDR3aa: CASSLGYNEQFF
CDR3nt: TGTGCCAGCAGCCTAGGGTACAATGAGCAGTTCTTC

v_gene: TRBV27
len: 13
abundance: NA
d_gene: TRBD1
j_gene: TRBJ1-1
CDR3aa: CASSPGQGEKAFF
CDR3nt: TGTGCCAGCAGCCCCGGACAGGGAGAAAAAGCTTTCTTT

v_gene: TRBV9
len: 14
abundance: NA
d_gene: TRBD1
j_gene: TRBJ2-1
CDR3aa: CASSRDRANNEQFF
CDR3nt: TGTGCCAGCAGCAGGGACAGGGCAAACAATGAGCAGTTCTTC

v_gene: TRBV6-5
len: 14
abundance: NA
d_gene: NA
j_gene: TRBJ2-3
CDR3aa: CASSYSSSTDTQYF
CDR3nt: TGTGCCAGCAGTTACTCGTCTAGCACAGATACGCAGTATTTT

v_gene: TRBV27
len: 10
abundance: NA
d_gene: NA
j_gene: TRBJ2-7
CDR3aa: CASTQYEQYF
CDR3nt: TGTGCCAGCACCCAGTACGAGCAGTACTTC

v_gene: TRBV29-1
len: 13
abundance: NA
d_gene: NA
j_gene: TRBJ2-7
CDR3aa: CSVEDTDSYEQYF
CDR3nt: TGCAGCGTTGAAGATACAGATTCCTACGAGCAGTACTTC

v_gene: TRBV11-2
len: 14
abundance: NA
d_gene: TRBD1
j_gene: TRBJ2-5
CDR3aa: CASSSQGAWETQYF
CDR3nt: TGTGCCAGCAGCTCACAGGGGGCATGGGAGACCCAGTACTTC

v_gene: TRBV5-4
len: 11
abundance: few
d_gene: NA
j_gene: TRBJ1-1
CDR3aa: CASTRGTEAFF
CDR3nt: TGTGCCAGCACCCGGGGCACTGAAGCTTTCTTT

v_gene: TRBV7-9
len: 14
abundance: NA
d_gene: TRBD2
j_gene: TRBJ2-1
CDR3aa: CASSQPLAGSEQFF
CDR3nt: TGTGCCAGCAGTCAGCCACTAGCGGGATCCGAGCAGTTCTTC

v_gene: TRBV9
len: 14
abundance: NA
d_gene: NA
j_gene: TRBJ2-5
CDR3aa: CASSVVAGEKTQYF
CDR3nt: TGTGCCAGCAGCGTAGTAGCCGGGGAGAAGACCCAGTACTTC

v_gene: TRBV29-1
len: 12
abundance: NA
d_gene: NA
j_gene: TRBJ1-2
CDR3aa: CSVDQKTYGYTF
CDR3nt: TGCAGCGTTGATCAGAAAACATATGGCTACACCTTC

v_gene: TRBV21-1
len: 16
abundance: once
d_gene: NA
j_gene: TRBJ2-7
CDR3aa: CASSILSSGPSYEQYF
CDR3nt: TGTGCCAGCAGCATACTTTCTAGCGGCCCCTCCTACGAGCAGTACTTC

v_gene: TRBV2
len: 18
abundance: NA
d_gene: TRBD1
j_gene: TRBJ1-1
CDR3aa: CASSTPKPDRGMNTEAFF
CDR3nt: TGTGCCAGCAGTACCCCGAAGCCGGACAGGGGTATGAACACTGAAGCTTTCTTT

v_gene: TRBV30
len: 14
abundance: NA
d_gene: NA
j_gene: TRBJ2-7
CDR3aa: CAWSVSSGHYEQYF
CDR3nt: TGTGCCTGGAGTGTATCGTCCGGTCACTACGAGCAGTACTTC

v_gene: TRBV9
len: 16
abundance: NA
d_gene: NA
j_gene: TRBJ1-5
CDR3aa: CASSVVPLSGNQPQHF
CDR3nt: TGTGCCAGCAGCGTAGTCCCCCTCTCGGGCAATCAGCCCCAGCATTTT

v_gene: TRBV29-1
len: 12
abundance: NA
d_gene: TRBD1
j_gene: TRBJ2-7
CDR3aa: CSVRQGPYEQYF
CDR3nt: TGCAGCGTACGACAGGGCCCCTACGAGCAGTACTTC